This entry features one T cell receptor (beta chain) sequence. This record comes from a study of blood T cell repertoires in COVID-19. Study at large: PBMCs, B-cell-depleted T cells, or T cells provided the cDNA or gDNA that made up the material.

CDR1 is SEHNR and CDR2 is FQNEAQ in the germline V gene (reference sequence). CDR3 length equals 15 residues. V lost 2 bases to trimming and J lost 4 bases, with 14 bases between them. Original data processing: Amplification of reference gene primers provided the estimated nucleated cell counts. Data came from immunoSEQ multiplex PCR; TCRdb stores just in-frame clones and leaves some out. That table gives V, J and clone size, and the DNA gave D and trimming. This sample yields around 99,000 clones, of which approximately 90% are seen a single time; around 5.1% belongs to the top ten. This chain uses TRBV7-9 with TRBJ1-2; maybe TRBD1 (5 bases). The clonotype originates from a man between 45 and 60 years old with acute or convalescent COVID-19. The sequenced sample consisted of peripheral blood. CDR3 protein: CASSLPNTGPYGYTF. CDR3 nucleotide sequence: TGTGCCAGCAGCTTACCAAACACAGGACCCTATGGCTACACCTTC.